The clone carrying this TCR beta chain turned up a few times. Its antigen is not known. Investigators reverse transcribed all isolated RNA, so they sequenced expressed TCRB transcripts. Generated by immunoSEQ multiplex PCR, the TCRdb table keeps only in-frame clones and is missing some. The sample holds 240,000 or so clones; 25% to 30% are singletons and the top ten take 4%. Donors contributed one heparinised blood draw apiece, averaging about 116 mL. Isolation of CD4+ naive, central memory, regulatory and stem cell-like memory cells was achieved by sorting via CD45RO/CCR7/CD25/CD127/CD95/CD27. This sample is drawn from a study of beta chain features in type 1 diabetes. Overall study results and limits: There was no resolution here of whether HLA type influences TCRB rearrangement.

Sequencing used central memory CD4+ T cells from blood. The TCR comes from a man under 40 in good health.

As DNA, the CDR3 is TGTGCCAGTAGCCTCCTACTAGCGGGGGCCACAGATACGCAGTATTTT. Amino acid sequence: CASSLLLAGATDTQYF. This chain uses TRBV19 with TRBJ2-3; 11 bases are shared with TRBD2. This CDR3 contains 16 residues. Germline V gene lookup returns CDR1 LNHDA and CDR2 SQIVND (reference sequence). V lost 6 bases to trimming and J lost 2 bases; unmatched junction nucleotides: 7.